A single sample gave rise to the 10 T cell receptor beta chains below, sequenced in a study of Ad26.COV2.S vaccination and SARS-CoV-2 variants. Stated treatment: around 19 received Ad26.COV2.S at low or high dose, single or two shots; 5 received placebo; per-sample allocation not given. Specimen acquisition occurred on day 63 following the initial vaccine or placebo injection. Repertoires were generated with immunoSEQ multiplex PCR, while TCRdb's copy carries only in-frame clones and drops some. The sample includes some 640,000 clones, approximately 88% of them seen just once. Source: peripheral blood, taken in a trial of Ad26.COV2.S vaccine versus placebo. These receptors were taken from a person aged 18-60 years who received the Ad26.COV2.S COVID-19 vaccine or a placebo.

This rearrangement joins TRBV11-1 to TRBJ2-5; 13 nucleotides line up with TRBD2. Germline assignment: CDR1 SGHAT and CDR2 FQDESV (reference sequence). This CDR3 comprises 15 residues. V lost 2 bases to trimming and J lost 4 bases; unmatched junction nucleotides: 1. CDR3 coding DNA: TGTGCCAGCAGCTTAAGACTAGCGGGAGGAGAGACCCAGTACTTC. It specifies CASSLRLAGGETQYF.

V usage is TRBV3-1 (or the pseudogene TRBV3-2) and J usage is TRBJ2-7; D is ambiguous. CDR1 is LGHDT, CDR2 YNNKEL, per germline (reference sequence). There are 14 residues in the CDR3. V was shortened by 0 bases and J by 2 bases, with 8 bases between the two germline ends. DNA for the CDR3: TGTGCCAGCAGCCAAGATTGGGTTCCCTACGAGCAGTACTTC. Translation: CASSQDWVPYEQYF.

This CDR3 is CASSLLAGGRNIQYF. CDR3 DNA sequence: TGTGCCAGCAGCTTATTAGCGGGAGGGCGAAACATTCAGTACTTC. The chain employs TRBV11-2 and TRBJ2-4; 11 bases match TRBD2. The CDR3 covers 15 residues. J was trimmed by 6 bases and V by 2 bases; bases with no gene match: 3. CDR1 is SGHAT, CDR2 FQNNGV, per germline.

The chain joins TRBV5-1 to TRBJ2-5; D is possibly TRBD2 (6 bases). The germline V gene has CDR1 SGHRS and CDR2 YFSETQ. V was cut by 4 bases and J by 5 bases, with 15 bases left in between. The CDR3 extends over 14 amino acids. The CDR3 coding sequence is TGCGCCAGCAGCGGGGGGAGTCGGGGCGAGACCCAGTACTTC. Translation gives CASSGGSRGETQYF. Full variable domain (outside the CDR3, taken from reference TRBV5-1 and TRBJ2-5): KAGVTQTPRYLIKTRGQQVTLSCSPISGHRSVSWYQQTPGQGLQFLFEYFSETQRNKGNFPGRFSGRQFSNSRSEMNVSTLELGDSALYLCASSGGSRGETQYFGPGTRLLVL.

The chain couples TRBV5-6 to TRBJ2-5; TRBD2 agrees at 8 bases. Germline trimming cut 3 bases from V and 5 bases from J; bases unmatched to any gene: 6. Per germline, CDR1 SGHDT and CDR2 YYEEEE. The length of the CDR3 is 14 residues. This chain's CDR3 is CASSSLTSVETQYF. Here the CDR3 DNA reads TGTGCCAGCAGCTCCCTGACTAGCGTGGAGACCCAGTACTTC. The variable domain in full, with the rest retrieved from reference TRBV5-6 and TRBJ2-5, is DAGVTQSPTHLIKTRGQQVTLRCSPKSGHDTVSWYQQALGQGPQFIFQYYEEEERQRGNFPDRFSGHQFPNYSSELNVNALLLGDSALYLCASSSLTSVETQYFGPGTRLLVL.

The chain links TRBV7-9 to TRBJ1-1; D may be TRBD1 (6 bases). The germline V gene encodes CDR1 SEHNR and CDR2 FQNEAQ (reference sequence). Trimming removed 1 base from V and 1 base from J, with 10 bases in between. The CDR3 is 15 residues long. Written as DNA, the CDR3 is TGTGCCAGCAGCTTAGGCAGGGGAAAGAACACTGAAGCTTTCTTT. This gives the protein CASSLGRGKNTEAFF.

The gene calls are TRBV11-2 and TRBJ2-1; 10 nucleotides line up with TRBD2. The CDR3 sequence is 15 residues long. The germline V gene encodes CDR1 SGHAT and CDR2 FQNNGV. With 6 bases clipped from V and 6 bases from J, the junction kept 8 bases outside the gene matches. The CDR3 coding sequence is TGTGCCAGCAGTTCCGGGACTAGCGCCGTCAATGAGCAGTTCTTC. It specifies CASSSGTSAVNEQFF.

The chain combines TRBV12-3 or TRBV12-4 with TRBJ2-3, with D hard to call. The CDR3 is 13 residues long. The ends were cut back, 3 bases at V and 0 bases at J, with 4 bases in the middle. The CDR3 nucleotides read TGTGCCAGCAGTTTTATTAGCACAGATACGCAGTATTTT. Protein: CASSFISTDTQYF.

CDR3 protein: CASSLQRGGNEQFF. The CDR3 bases are TGTGCCAGCAGCTTGCAACGGGGAGGCAATGAGCAGTTCTTC. The chain has TRBV5-4 and TRBJ2-1, with D possibly being TRBD2 (6 bases). V was cut by 1 base and J by 6 bases, with 11 bases left in between. Germline V gene lookup returns CDR1 SGHNT and CDR2 YYREEE (reference sequence). The CDR3 has 14 residues. Together with reference TRBV5-4 and TRBJ2-1, the CDR3 gives the full variable domain: ETGVTQSPTHLIKTRGQQVTLRCSSQSGHNTVSWYQQALGQGPQFIFQYYREEENGRGNFPPRFSGLQFPNYSSELNVNALELDDSALYLCASSLQRGGNEQFFGPGTRLTVL.

The chain has TRBV6-5 and TRBJ1-5; 8 bases are a match to TRBD1. The CDR3 runs to 14 residues. CDR1 and CDR2 from the germline V gene are MNHEY and SVGAGI. V was pared by 2 bases and J by 7 bases, with 4 bases of the junction left unmatched. The DNA of the CDR3 is TGTGCCAGCAGTTACACAGGGGGGCAACAGCCCCAGCATTTT. As protein: CASSYTGGQQPQHF.